One TCR beta chain is described in this entry. This clone was picked up a small number of times. No cognate antigen has been identified for it. It has no much larger one-base neighbor in the sample; base qualities were not kept. This entry belongs to a study of blood T cell repertoires in COVID-19 (dated by TCRdb to 2020 to 2021). With respect to the entire study: Collaborator samples came from the United States, Italy and Spain and covered acute and convalescent phases of COVID-19. The material from the prospective study consisted of cDNA or gDNA derived from T cells, B-cell-depleted T cells, or PBMCs. Deeply sampled blood TCRbeta repertoires from subjects exposed to, actively infected with, or recovered from COVID-19 were included in the dataset. The samples were drawn from the first 160 participants of the ongoing ImmuneRACE study and from roughly 1,300 subjects provided by 6 global collaborators. Where available, HLA class I and class II types were taken from metadata supplied by the sample provider and were not determined by assay-based typing. The repertoires were released in a freely available public database meant as a resource for research on the immune response to SARS-CoV-2. Nearly every sample came with metadata listing a de-identified subject ID, COVID-19 status, age in years and sex.

Participants in the prospective study were aged roughly 18 to 100 years, lived in under 30 United States geographic areas, and enrolled through a virtual design. In the prospective study, cohorts were assigned on the basis of participant-reported clinical history obtained from a screening survey and a study questionnaire. In the prospective study, whole blood, serum and a nasopharyngeal or oropharyngeal swab were collected from each participant by mobile phlebotomists. Participants in the prospective study had the option to provide additional blood draws and questionnaires over a 2-month period. Before DNA extraction, blood samples from the prospective study were shipped at room temperature or frozen. Study-level results and caveats: The amount of clinical and demographic metadata varied by source and participant and was provided uncurated.

The CDR3 runs 15 amino acids, cysteine and phenylalanine included. Only CDR3 DNA is held: 45 bases, read in frame from base 1. Trimming removed 4 bases from V and 0 bases from J; the gene matches leave 2 bases unexplained. CDR1 is given as SGHTA and CDR2 as FQGNSA, both from the germline V gene. The immunoSEQ Assay, a bias-controlled multiplex PCR, was used to amplify TCRbeta CDR3 regions from genomic DNA. The authors' analysis ran thus. Within the assay, amplification of reference gene primers was used to estimate how many nucleated cells each sample contained. Sequence reads were collapsed and filtered to measure the absolute abundance of every unique TCRbeta CDR3 rearrangement. For each sample, productive Simpson clonality was calculated as the square root of Simpson's diversity index across productive rearrangements. TCRdb re-hosts the immuneACCESS table, in-frame sequences only. Its copies lack some clones; in the studies checked, an unresolved V gene accounts for under half of them, and the cause for the rest is not known. V and J calls and clone size are copied from that table; D and trimming were computed from the DNA. The sample table holds 140,000 to 150,000 clones, of which 70% to 90% were seen once. The ten largest clones represent roughly 3.4% of the sample.

This receptor chain uses TRBV7-2 and TRBJ2-1, with 8 bases in between that match TRBD2. This clonotype was obtained from a woman aged 50 to 60 with acute COVID-19. Sequencing was performed on PBMCs or T cells enriched from blood (not recorded which). The DNA is as follows: TGTGCCAGCAGCTCCGGGACTAGCTCCTACAATGAGCAGTTCTTC. Translation gives CASSSGTSSYNEQFF.